The 22 T cell receptor beta chains below were found in one sample sequenced in a study of cytomegalovirus exposure and HLA in healthy donors. Amplification used 60 Vbeta primers and 13 Jbeta primers. Repertoires were generated with immunoSEQ multiplex PCR, while TCRdb's copy carries only in-frame clones and drops some. This repertoire shows 150,000 to 200,000 clones, about 72% found once; its top ten account for approximately 1.5%. The sample consisted of PBMCs. The receptors originated from a male donor in good health and CMV-seronegative.

The rearrangement links TRBV10-3 to TRBJ2-5; 11 nucleotides line up with TRBD2. The trim removed 6 bases at V and 2 bases at J, leaving 2 bases unmatched. The germline CDR1 and CDR2 sequences are ENHRY and SYGVKD. This CDR3 spans 14 amino acids. CDR3: CAISRLAGQETQYF. The DNA of the CDR3 is TGTGCCATCAGCAGACTAGCGGGGCAAGAGACCCAGTACTTC.

The V call is TRBV11-1, the J call TRBJ1-4; unclear D gene. Germline V gives CDR1 SGHAT, CDR2 FQDESV (reference sequence). The CDR3 has 12 amino acids. V lost 5 bases and J 6 bases, leaving 7 bases between the germline ends. The CDR3 region has the DNA TGTGCCAGCAGCCGCCGGGATGAAAAACTGTTTTTT. Its protein is CASSRRDEKLFF.

This sequence joins TRBV6-5 and TRBJ2-5; tentatively, D is TRBD1 (5 bases). The J call is in doubt because the DNA end fits TRBJ2-7 better. The CDR3 length is 15 residues. Germline CDR1 MNHEY, CDR2 SVGAGI. Here the CDR3 DNA reads TGTGCCAGCAGTTACGCTAGGACAACCCTCTACGAGCAGTACTTC. This translates into CASSYARTTLYEQYF.

The chain employs TRBV7-8 and TRBJ1-5; no clear D gene. Trimming took 2 bases from V and 9 from J, leaving 11 bases between them. Germline CDR1 is SGHVS and CDR2 is FQNEAQ. CDR3 size: 13 residues. This CDR3 is CASSLMGAGPQHF. In DNA form, the CDR3 reads TGTGCCAGCAGCTTAATGGGTGCGGGGCCCCAGCATTTT.

V is TRBV5-5 and J is TRBJ2-7, with 13 bases lining up with TRBD2. The germline gives CDR1 SGHKS, CDR2 YYEKEE (reference sequence). J lost 4 bases, V lost 4 bases, and 8 bases had no gene match. The CDR3 extends over 16 amino acids. The CDR3 reads CASSQTSGRAAYEQYF. Here the CDR3 DNA reads TGTGCCAGCAGCCAAACTAGCGGGAGGGCCGCTTACGAGCAGTACTTC.

The sample holds one count of this clone. In DNA, the CDR3 is TGCGCCAGCAGCCCTGGACCAGGGTCTAATGAAAAACTGTTTTTT. It is translated as CASSPGPGSNEKLFF. The rearrangement uses TRBV4-1 and TRBJ1-4, with a tentative D call TRBD1 (5 bases). The germline V gene has CDR1 MGHRA and CDR2 YSYEKL. Trimming took 4 bases from V and 3 from J, leaving 12 bases between them. The CDR3 is made up of 15 amino acids.

The chain recombines TRBV5-1 with TRBJ2-3; 11 positions match TRBD2. V gave up 4 bases and J gave up 0 bases; unmatched junction bases: 4. The germline CDR1 and CDR2 sequences are SGHRS and YFSETQ. There are 16 residues in the CDR3. The CDR3 loop reads CASSPGTSGSTDTQYF. The DNA of the CDR3 is TGCGCCAGCAGCCCCGGGACTAGCGGCAGCACAGATACGCAGTATTTT.

The rearrangement joins TRBV18 to TRBJ2-2; D is undetermined. V lost 1 base, J lost 3 bases, and 6 bases lay in between. Germline V gene lookup returns CDR1 KGHSH and CDR2 LQKENI. This CDR3 contains 14 residues. The CDR3 coding sequence is TGTGCCAGCTCACCACTCGGGTACACCGGGGAGCTGTTTTTT. This sequence encodes CASSPLGYTGELFF.

This chain links TRBV7-8 with TRBJ1-4; D may be TRBD1 (6 bases). The ends were cut back, 0 bases at V and 8 bases at J, with 16 bases in the middle. This CDR3 spans 16 amino acids. The germline V gene has CDR1 SGHVS and CDR2 FQNEAQ. The CDR3 loop is CASSLAGTPLGEKLFF. The CDR3 bases are TGTGCCAGCAGCTTAGCCGGGACACCCCTGGGGGAAAAACTGTTTTTT.

The rearrangement uses TRBV18 and TRBJ1-6; a possible D gene is TRBD1 (5 bases). CDR1 and CDR2 (germline): KGHSH, LQKENI. Trimming cost V 1 base and J 5 bases, with 15 bases left between them. The CDR3 is 17 amino acids. The CDR3 loop reads CASSPQGSGRNNSPLHF. The DNA for the CDR3 is TGTGCCAGCTCACCACAGGGGTCAGGGCGAAATAATTCACCCCTCCACTTT. Drawing the rest from reference TRBV18 and TRBJ1-6, the complete variable domain is NAGVMQNPRHLVRRRGQEARLRCSPMKGHSHVYWYRQLPEEGLKFMVYLQKENIIDESGMPKERFSAEFPKEGPSILRIQQVVRGDSAAYFCASSPQGSGRNNSPLHFGNGTRLTVT.

This chain connects TRBV4-2 to TRBJ2-3, with D maybe TRBD2 (5 bases). The ends were cut back, 1 base at V and 5 bases at J, with 10 bases in the middle. The CDR3 totals 14 residues. Germline lookup yields CDR1 LGHNA and CDR2 YNFKEQ. The CDR3: CASSQVGLGDTQYF. DNA for the CDR3: TGTGCCAGCAGCCAAGTAGGACTTGGAGATACGCAGTATTTT.

This clone has a single count. V gene TRBV28 combines with J gene TRBJ2-2, with D maybe TRBD1 (6 bases). CDR1 is MDHEN and CDR2 is SYDVKM in the germline V gene. V gave up 6 bases and J gave up 5 bases, with 10 bases separating them. The CDR3 runs 13 residues. CDR3: CASRPQGTGELFF. CDR3 sequence (DNA): TGTGCCAGCAGACCCCAGGGGACCGGGGAGCTGTTTTTT.

The chain combines TRBV13 with TRBJ2-1; D may be TRBD2 (5 bases). This CDR3 region has 18 residues. V lost 4 bases to trimming and J lost 0 bases, with 19 bases between them. Germline values: CDR1 PRHDT, CDR2 FYEKMQ (reference sequence). This CDR3 reads CASSSLGVGASSYNEQFF. The CDR3 nucleotides read TGTGCCAGCAGCTCCCTCGGGGTGGGCGCCAGCTCCTACAATGAGCAGTTCTTC.

J is TRBJ2-7 and V is TRBV4-1; 8 bases are shared with TRBD2. CDR1 is MGHRA, CDR2 YSYEKL, per germline. J lost 6 bases, V lost 3 bases, and 13 bases had no gene match. CDR3 size: 16 residues. CDR3 DNA sequence: TGCGCCAGCAGCCAGGGGATAGCGGGGCCCCTCTCCGAGCAGTACTTC. Amino acid sequence: CASSQGIAGPLSEQYF.

This chain connects TRBV19 to TRBJ2-1; TRBD1 matches at 9 bases. CDR1 and CDR2 (germline): LNHDA, SQIVND (reference sequence). V shed 3 bases and J 4 bases; nucleotides not matched to a gene: 4. The CDR3 contains 15 residues. CDR3 loop: CASSIIQGAYNEQFF. CDR3 coding DNA: TGTGCCAGTAGTATTATACAGGGGGCTTACAATGAGCAGTTCTTC.

The gene calls are TRBV15 and TRBJ2-2, with D possibly being TRBD2 (6 bases). The germline V gene has CDR1 LNHNV and CDR2 YYDKDF (reference sequence). Trimming left V 3 bases short and J 4 bases short, with 9 bases between. This CDR3 region has 14 residues. The CDR3 protein is CATSSRRGTGELFF. CDR3 coding DNA: TGTGCCACCAGCAGTCGGAGGGGCACCGGGGAGCTGTTTTTT.

This chain connects TRBV2 to TRBJ2-6, with D possibly matching TRBD1 (6 bases). Trimming left V 2 bases short and J 2 bases short, with 19 bases between. CDR1 and CDR2 from the germline V gene are SNHLY and FYNNEI. The CDR3 extends over 19 amino acids. DNA for the CDR3: TGTGCCAGCAGTGAAAGGTCCCCCAAAACAGGGACTGGGGCCAACGTCCTGACTTTC. This sequence encodes CASSERSPKTGTGANVLTF.

The chain joins TRBV19 to TRBJ2-2, with D hard to call. Trimming shortened V by 2 bases and J by 1 base, and 8 bases separated the two germline ends. The CDR3 has 15 amino acids. Germline V gene lookup returns CDR1 LNHDA and CDR2 SQIVND (reference sequence). This CDR3 reads CASSILGRNTGELFF. CDR3 nucleotides: TGTGCCAGTAGTATACTTGGGCGGAACACCGGGGAGCTGTTTTTT.

The chain joins TRBV11-1 to TRBJ1-2; TRBD1 aligns across 8 bases. This CDR3 spans 15 amino acids. Losses at the gene ends were 5 bases for V and 2 bases for J; bases not matched to a gene: 7. CDR1 is SGHAT, CDR2 FQDESV, per germline (reference sequence). This CDR3 reads CASSPTRQGNYGYTF. The CDR3 DNA is TGTGCCAGCAGCCCGACCCGACAGGGGAACTATGGCTACACCTTC.

The chain has TRBV28 and TRBJ2-1; TRBD1 aligns across 9 bases. CDR1 and CDR2 from the germline V gene are MDHEN and SYDVKM. The CDR3 contains 18 residues. J lost 0 bases, V lost 5 bases, and 11 bases had no gene match. As DNA, the CDR3 is TGTGCCAGCAGTACAACCGGGACAGGGTATAGCTCCTACAATGAGCAGTTCTTC. Protein: CASSTTGTGYSSYNEQFF.

The rearrangement joins TRBV10-3 to TRBJ1-3, with 8 bases lining up with TRBD1. J lost 2 bases, V lost 2 bases, and 5 bases had no gene match. The CDR3 is made up of 16 amino acids. CDR1 and CDR2 from the germline V gene are ENHRY and SYGVKD. The CDR3 loop reads CAISEGQGMTGNTIYF. The CDR3 DNA reads TGTGCCATCAGTGAGGGACAGGGAATGACTGGAAACACCATATATTTT.

CDR3 sequence: CASSVAAPGTGELFF. The DNA of the CDR3 is TGTGCCAGCAGCGTAGCGGCCCCGGGGACCGGGGAGCTGTTTTTT. The chain uses TRBV9 and TRBJ2-2, with a possible D match to TRBD2 (5 bases). CDR1 is SGDLS and CDR2 is YYNGEE in the germline V gene. The CDR3 is 15 residues long. Between the trimmed V and J ends, which lost 0 bases and 5 bases, there was a span of 11 bases.